The following is a TCR beta chain sequence with its context. Its matching antigen is unknown. This sample stems from a study of blood T cells in healthy people across ages. Overall study results and limits: Older individuals had lower TCR beta diversity per million T cells (the decline was roughly linear).

This CDR3 region has 14 residues. CDR1 is ENHRY, CDR2 SYGVKD, per germline. Deletions cut 0 bases from V and 8 bases from J, with 13 bases between. Using a J-beta primer mix together with a sample-barcoded 5' primer, a second PCR was run for roughly 6 to 11 cycles. Each of the samples gave a minimum of 3 million paired-end reads that contained CDR3. TCRdb used MiXCR to reprocess the 5' RACE reads, holding one entry per CDR3 protein. This table has roughly 800,000 distinct CDR3 sequences, about 48% appearing once. Researchers collected 9 to 10 milliliters of peripheral blood from every single donor. Isolation per sample recovered at least 7 million PBMCs.

The sample comprised blood. This TCR derives from a man older than 75 in good health. This chain links TRBV10-3 with TRBJ1-2; unclear D gene. The CDR3 protein is CAISESRAQRGYTF. As DNA, the CDR3 is TGTGCCATCAGTGAGTCAAGGGCCCAGAGGGGCTACACCTTC.